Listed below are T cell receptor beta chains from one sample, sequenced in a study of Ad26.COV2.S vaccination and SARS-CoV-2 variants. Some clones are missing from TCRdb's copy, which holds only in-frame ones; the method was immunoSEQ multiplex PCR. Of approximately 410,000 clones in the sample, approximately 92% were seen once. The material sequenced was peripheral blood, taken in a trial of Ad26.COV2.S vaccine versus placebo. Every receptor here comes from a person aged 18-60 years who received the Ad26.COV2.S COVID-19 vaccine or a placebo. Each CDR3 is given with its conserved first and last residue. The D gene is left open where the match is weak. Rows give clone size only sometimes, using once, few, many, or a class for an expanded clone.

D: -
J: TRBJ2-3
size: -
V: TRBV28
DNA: TGTGCCAGCATAGGAGGGCTCGCAGATACGCAGTATTTT
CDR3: CASIGGLADTQYF

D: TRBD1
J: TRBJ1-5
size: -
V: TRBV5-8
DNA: TGTGCCAGCAGCGGAGGACAGGGTCGTAATCAGCCCCAGCATTTT
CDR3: CASSGGQGRNQPQHF

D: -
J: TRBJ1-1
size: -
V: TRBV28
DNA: TGTGCCAGCAGTGTCCACGGGCGGGGCCTCATGAACACTGAAGCTTTCTTT
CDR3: CASSVHGRGLMNTEAFF

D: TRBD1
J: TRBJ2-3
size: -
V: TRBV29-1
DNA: TGCAGCGTTGAAGATCACGGGCCGGGACAGGTCCTTTGGTATGGCGCAGATACGCAGTATTTT
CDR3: CSVEDHGPGQVLWYGADTQYF

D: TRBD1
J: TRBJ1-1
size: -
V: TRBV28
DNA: TGTGCCAGCAGTTCCCGACAGGGACCACAGAACACTGAAGCTTTCTTT
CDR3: CASSSRQGPQNTEAFF

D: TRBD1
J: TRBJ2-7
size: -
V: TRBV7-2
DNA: TGTGCCAGCAGCTTAGCCACCGGGACAGGGACCTACGAGCAGTACTTC
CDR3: CASSLATGTGTYEQYF

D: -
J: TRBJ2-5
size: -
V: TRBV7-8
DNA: TGTGCCAGCAGCTTATTAATCGATCGGACAAGTCAAGAGACCCAGTACTTC
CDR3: CASSLLIDRTSQETQYF

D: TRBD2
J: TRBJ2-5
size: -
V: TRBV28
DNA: TGTGCCAGCAGTTCCGAACTAGCGGAAGAGACCCAGTACTTC
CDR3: CASSSELAEETQYF

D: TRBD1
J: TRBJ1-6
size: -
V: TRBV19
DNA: TGTGCCAGTAGCTCTCGGACAGGGAATAATTCACCCCTCCACTTT
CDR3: CASSSRTGNNSPLHF

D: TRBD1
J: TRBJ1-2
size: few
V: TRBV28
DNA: TGTGCCAGCAGTTTAGGGACAGGGCGGGAGGACTATGGCTACACCTTC
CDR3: CASSLGTGREDYGYTF

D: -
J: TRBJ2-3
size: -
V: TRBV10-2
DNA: TGCGCCAGCAGTGGCGACGTCACAGATACGCAGTATTTT
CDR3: CASSGDVTDTQYF

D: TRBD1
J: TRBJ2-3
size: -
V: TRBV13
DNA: TGTGCCAGCAGCTCAACAGGGGGATCCACAGATACGCAGTATTTT
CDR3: CASSSTGGSTDTQYF

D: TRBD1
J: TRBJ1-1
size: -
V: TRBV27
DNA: TGTGCCAGCAGTCCATCGACAGGGTGGATGAACACTGAAGCTTTCTTT
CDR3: CASSPSTGWMNTEAFF

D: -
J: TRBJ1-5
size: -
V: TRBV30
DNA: TGTGCCTGGAGTCGGGCCAGGAGTCAGCCCCAGCATTTT
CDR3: CAWSRARSQPQHF

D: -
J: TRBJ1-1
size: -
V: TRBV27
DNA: TGTGCCAGCAGCCAAAGTGCGGTAGCCAATGAAGCTTTCTTT
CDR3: CASSQSAVANEAFF

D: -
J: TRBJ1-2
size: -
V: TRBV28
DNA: TGTGCCAGCAGTCGCCGGGTCTATGGCTACACCTTC
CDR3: CASSRRVYGYTF

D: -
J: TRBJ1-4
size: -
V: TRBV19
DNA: TGTGCCAGTAGTACGGGAACAACTAATGAAAAACTGTTTTTT
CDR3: CASSTGTTNEKLFF

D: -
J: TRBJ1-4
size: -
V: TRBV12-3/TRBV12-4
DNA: TGTGCCAGCAGTAGACGGTTTAATGAAAAACTGTTTTTT
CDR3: CASSRRFNEKLFF

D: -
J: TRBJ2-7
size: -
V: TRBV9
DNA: TGTGCCAGCAGCGTAGCCCCTAATGGGGGGCAGGGAACCGAGCAGTACTTC
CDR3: CASSVAPNGGQGTEQYF

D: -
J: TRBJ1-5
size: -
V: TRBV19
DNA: TGTGCCAGTAGTAACGGTGGGAGCAATCAGCCCCAGCATTTT
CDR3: CASSNGGSNQPQHF

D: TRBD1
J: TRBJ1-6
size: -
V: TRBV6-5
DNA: TGTGCCAGCAGCAGGGACAGGGGGGGTTCACCCCTCCACTTT
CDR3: CASSRDRGGSPLHF

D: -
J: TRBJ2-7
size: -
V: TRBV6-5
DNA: TGTGCCAGCAGTTCAACTGGACAGCAGTTCTACGAGCAGTACTTC
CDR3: CASSSTGQQFYEQYF

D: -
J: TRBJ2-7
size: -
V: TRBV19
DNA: TGTGCCAGTAGTATTCTCGGCAGGACCTACGAGCAGTACTTC
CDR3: CASSILGRTYEQYF

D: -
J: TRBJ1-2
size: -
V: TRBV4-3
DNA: TGCGCCAGCAGCCAAGATGGTAGTGGGGGGAACTATGGCTACACCTTC
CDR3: CASSQDGSGGNYGYTF

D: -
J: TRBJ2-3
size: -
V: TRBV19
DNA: TGTGCCAGTAGGAACAGGTACTCTAGCACAGATACGCAGTATTTT
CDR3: CASRNRYSSTDTQYF

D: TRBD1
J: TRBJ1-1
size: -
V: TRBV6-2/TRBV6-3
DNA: TGTGCCAGCAGTTACTCGAACAGGGGGCCGAACACTGAAGCTTTCTTT
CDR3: CASSYSNRGPNTEAFF

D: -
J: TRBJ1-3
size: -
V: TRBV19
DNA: TGTGCCAGCACCCATCGCGACAGGGGAAACACCATATATTTT
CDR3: CASTHRDRGNTIYF

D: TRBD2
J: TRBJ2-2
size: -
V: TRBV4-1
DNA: TGCGCCAGCAGCCCGGGGGCTAGTAGCGGGGGTACCGGGGAGCTGTTTTTT
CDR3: CASSPGASSGGTGELFF

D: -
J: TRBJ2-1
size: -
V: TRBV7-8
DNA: TGTGCCAGCAGCTTGAGGCAGGGGCATGAGCAGTTCTTC
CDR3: CASSLRQGHEQFF

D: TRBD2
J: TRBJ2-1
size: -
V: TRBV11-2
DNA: TGTGCCAGCAGCGAAAGGTCGGGGGGTCAATACAATGAGCAGTTCTTC
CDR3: CASSERSGGQYNEQFF